This section outlines one T cell receptor (beta chain) sequence together with its context. Its antigen is undetermined. The sample belongs to a study of cytomegalovirus exposure and HLA in healthy donors. For the study at large: Within an early data release were around 80 million unique TCRs drawn from HLA-typed donors.

The primer mix had 60 Vbeta and 13 Jbeta primers. TCRdb's table, derived via immunoSEQ multiplex PCR, lists solely in-frame clones and lacks some. The data contain around 70,000 clones, about 66% of them singletons. Findings of the study overall: Roughly uniform depth of sequencing across donors was assumed in presence/absence analyses. A later analysis reportedly found that, within productive TCRs, an Asian-associated ancestry cluster had fewer N-insertions than the mean observed across the roughly 700 donors. Earlier findings revealed that most TCR beta V segments proved productive either about 90% or about 30% of the time.

CDR1 is MNHNY, CDR2 SVGAGI, per germline (reference sequence). Trimming cost V 4 bases and J 5 bases, with 14 bases left between them. The CDR3 covers 14 residues. The sequence was collected from a man aged 55 to 69 in good health and CMV-seropositive. The chain recombines TRBV6-6 with TRBJ1-2, with D perhaps matching TRBD1 (5 bases). The sample taken for sequencing was PBMCs. Here the CDR3 DNA reads TGTGCCAGCAGTTTCCAGCCCGACAGTTATGGCTACACCTTC. Translated: CASSFQPDSYGYTF.